This T cell receptor (beta chain) was sequenced for a study of T cells in Graves' hyperthyroidism and ophthalmopathy. Broader study findings: Blood held most thyroid clonotypes expanded above 0.001 frequency.

Newly diagnosed hyperthyroidism, duration under 2 months, in patients aged 18 to 65. RNA transcripts were the template for amplifying TCR beta CDR3 regions. An initial round of RT-PCR targeting the TCR CDR3 relied on the HTBI primer set. TCRdb reprocessed the multiplex PCR reads with MiXCR, giving one entry per CDR3 protein. The repertoire has 380,000 or so distinct CDR3 sequences, roughly 14% of them found once; the top ten carry 20% to 25%. This clonotype came up many times. What it binds is unknown. CDR1 DFQATT and CDR2 SNEGSKA come from the germline V gene (reference sequence). The V end was cut by 0 bases, the J end by 1 base, with 12 bases between. This CDR3 comprises 15 residues.

Sequenced input: blood. This clonotype was obtained from a woman aged 25 to 39 with Graves' hyperthyroidism. This sequence joins TRBV20-1 and TRBJ1-1; the D is unclear. The CDR3: CSARDAASGNTEAFF. The CDR3 DNA reads TGCAGTGCTAGAGACGCGGCGAGCGGGAACACTGAAGCTTTCTTT.